Listed here are 17 T cell receptor beta chains from one sample, sequenced in a study of OX40 agonist ivuxolimab in advanced cancers. Clones were sequenced by immunoSEQ multiplex PCR, and TCRdb holds only the in-frame ones, with some missing. The sample shows about 46,000 clones, 70% to 85% of them seen only once. The source material was CD4+ or CD8+ T cells sorted from blood, sampled in a trial of the OX40 agonist ivuxolimab. The receptor source for this set is an adult with an advanced solid tumor such as melanoma, head and neck, liver or kidney cancer.

The chain joins TRBV10-3 to TRBJ2-3; 10 positions match TRBD1. Germline CDR1 reads ENHRY; CDR2 reads SYGVKD. The length of the CDR3 is 14 residues. V lost 8 bases to trimming and J lost 3 bases; unmatched junction nucleotides: 5. The CDR3 region is CAIQDRGSTDTQYF. CDR3 sequence (DNA): TGTGCCATCCAGGACAGGGGGAGTACAGATACGCAGTATTTT.

This CDR3 reads CASSRDSEAFF. CDR3 coding DNA: TGTGCCAGCTCACGGGACAGTGAAGCTTTCTTT. The chain has TRBV18 and TRBJ1-1; 7 bases are shared with TRBD1. Trimming took 4 bases from V and 7 from J; bases not matched to a gene: 0. In germline, CDR1 is KGHSH, CDR2 LQKENI. The CDR3 is 11 residues long.

V is TRBV9 and J is TRBJ1-2; TRBD1 matches at 8 bases. In germline, CDR1 is SGDLS, CDR2 YYNGEE. Unmatched junction bases numbered 12, after V lost 3 bases and J lost 8 bases. The CDR3 extends over 15 amino acids. The CDR3 nucleotides are TGTGCCAGCAGCGCTATCACCGGGACAGGAGGCGGCTACACCTTC. Amino acid sequence: CASSAITGTGGGYTF.

This sequence joins TRBV7-6 and TRBJ2-7; 9 nucleotides agree with TRBD2. This CDR3 region has 15 residues. V dropped 1 base and J dropped 5; count of bases not matched to a gene: 6. Germline CDR1 and CDR2: SGHVS and FNYEAQ. CDR3 DNA: TGTGCCAGCAGCTTAGTTGGCGGGGGGGCCCACGAGCAGTACTTC. Its translation: CASSLVGGGAHEQYF.

The V call is TRBV7-8, the J call TRBJ2-3; TRBD2 matches at 11 bases. The CDR3 totals 14 residues. Germline V CDR1 and CDR2: SGHVS, FQNEAQ. Trimming removed 3 bases from V and 6 bases from J; junction bases left unmatched: 2. CDR3 amino acids: CASSFRLAGDTQYF. The CDR3 coding sequence is TGTGCCAGCAGCTTCCGACTAGCGGGGGATACGCAGTATTTT.

J is TRBJ2-2 and V is TRBV5-4; 10 bases fit TRBD2. The CDR3 consists of 17 residues. V was clipped by 4 bases and J by 4 bases; unmatched bases: 10. Germline CDR1 reads SGHNT; CDR2 reads YYREEE (reference sequence). The DNA of the CDR3 is TGTGCCAGCAGCCATAGGACTAGCGGAATTTCCACCGGGGAGCTGTTTTTT. Protein product: CASSHRTSGISTGELFF.

This clone was picked up a small number of times. The chain links TRBV7-8 to TRBJ2-2; 9 bases align to TRBD1. The CDR3 is 15 residues long. V lost 4 bases, J lost 6 bases, and 6 bases stayed unmatched. The germline V gene encodes CDR1 SGHVS and CDR2 FQNEAQ. The CDR3 DNA sequence: TGTGCCAGCAGCTCAAGGACAGGGGACCCCGGGGAGCTGTTTTTT. This gives the protein CASSSRTGDPGELFF. Based on the CDR3 plus reference TRBV7-8 and TRBJ2-2, the full variable domain is GAGVSQSPRYKVAKRGQDVALRCDPISGHVSLFWYQQALGQGPEFLTYFQNEAQLDKSGLPSDRFFAERPEGSVSTLKIQRTQQEDSAVYLCASSSRTGDPGELFFGEGSRLTVL.

CDR3 sequence: CASSLAGTAKGYTF. The CDR3 nucleotides are TGCGCCAGCAGCTTGGCTGGGACGGCGAAAGGCTACACCTTC. The gene calls are TRBV5-1 and TRBJ1-2, with D possibly being TRBD1 (5 bases). The V end was cut by 0 bases, the J end by 8 bases, with 14 bases between. In germline, CDR1 is SGHRS, CDR2 YFSETQ. The CDR3 extends over 14 amino acids.

The V gene is TRBV6-1, the J gene TRBJ1-5; D not resolved. Trimming cost V 0 bases and J 6 bases, with 12 bases left between them. Germline values: CDR1 MNHNS, CDR2 SASEGT. CDR3 size: 15 residues. This CDR3 reads CASSEAPEVPQPQHF. The CDR3 DNA sequence: TGTGCCAGCAGTGAAGCCCCGGAGGTTCCTCAGCCCCAGCATTTT.

V is TRBV4-1 and J is TRBJ1-2; 7 bases are a match to TRBD1. Germline V gene data show CDR1 as MGHRA and CDR2 as YSYEKL. CDR3 length equals 12 residues. Unmatched junction bases numbered 4, after V lost 4 bases and J lost 8 bases. The CDR3 loop reads CASSRQGGGYTF. The CDR3 region has the DNA TGCGCCAGCAGCCGACAGGGTGGGGGCTACACCTTC.

This chain joins TRBV15 and TRBJ1-1, with D perhaps TRBD1 (5 bases). V gave up 2 bases and J gave up 4 bases, with 11 bases separating them. This CDR3 is built from 14 residues. Germline values: CDR1 LNHNV, CDR2 YYDKDF (reference sequence). The CDR3 nucleotides are TGTGCCACCAGCAGAAAGCTAGGGACCACTGAAGCTTTCTTT. It encodes CATSRKLGTTEAFF.

V gene TRBV11-2 combines with J gene TRBJ1-2; 7 bases map to TRBD1. J was trimmed by 5 bases and V by 0 bases; bases with no gene match: 9. The CDR3 spans 16 residues. Germline values: CDR1 SGHAT, CDR2 FQNNGV. The CDR3 region is CASSLDRSRGQYGYTF. CDR3 DNA sequence: TGTGCCAGCAGCTTAGATCGGTCGAGGGGGCAATATGGCTACACCTTC. The variable domain in full, with the rest retrieved from reference TRBV11-2 and TRBJ1-2, is EAGVAQSPRYKIIEKRQSVAFWCNPISGHATLYWYQQILGQGPKLLIQFQNNGVVDDSQLPKDRFSAERLKGVDSTLKIQPAKLEDSAVYLCASSLDRSRGQYGYTFGSGTRLTVV.

J is TRBJ2-2 and V is TRBV2; 8 bases match TRBD2. There are 13 residues in the CDR3. With 6 bases clipped from V and 6 bases from J, the junction kept 3 bases outside the gene matches. Germline CDR1 SNHLY, CDR2 FYNNEI. The CDR3 protein is CASRWTSSGELFF. The DNA for the CDR3 is TGTGCCAGCAGATGGACTAGCTCCGGGGAGCTGTTTTTT.

The J gene is TRBJ1-1, the V gene TRBV10-2, with 9 bases lining up with TRBD1. V shed 6 bases and J 0 bases; nucleotides not matched to a gene: 5. Germline V gene sequence: CDR1 WSHSY, CDR2 SAAADI. CDR3 size: 15 residues. The CDR3 coding sequence is TGCGCCAGCAGGGATGGACAGGGGCTGAACACTGAAGCTTTCTTT. Amino acids: CASRDGQGLNTEAFF.

This chain links TRBV6-1 with TRBJ1-1; possible D gene TRBD1, 6 bases. CDR1 and CDR2 from the germline V gene are MNHNS and SASEGT. This CDR3 comprises 13 residues. The germline V and J ends were trimmed by 11 bases and 0 bases, with 13 bases remaining between them. DNA for the CDR3: TGTGCCGGAAAGGGGGGAATGAACACTGAAGCTTTCTTT. Residues: CAGKGGMNTEAFF.

The chain combines TRBV18 with TRBJ1-1, with D unresolved. Germline-derived CDR1 and CDR2 are KGHSH and LQKENI. Trimming took 2 bases from V and 4 from J, leaving 14 bases between them. The CDR3 totals 15 residues. Written as DNA, the CDR3 is TGTGCCAGCTCACCATTAAAAGGACCAGGCACTGAAGCTTTCTTT. This codes for CASSPLKGPGTEAFF.

The chain is built from TRBV30 and TRBJ2-5; 7 bases align to TRBD1. The CDR3 extends over 14 amino acids. V trimming: 2 bases; J trimming: 0 bases; junction bases outside the gene matches: 3. CDR1 is GTSNPN, CDR2 SVGIG, per germline (reference sequence). The CDR3 spells CAWSKTGNQETQYF. The DNA for the CDR3 is TGTGCCTGGAGTAAGACAGGGAACCAAGAGACCCAGTACTTC.